This TCR beta chain was obtained from a study of blood T cell repertoires in COVID-19. Trimming cost V 7 bases and J 4 bases; bases outside gene matches: 13. Germline V gives CDR1 SQVTM, CDR2 ANQGSEA. CDR3 length: 15 amino acids. Assay: immunoSEQ multiplex PCR; the TCRdb copy retains only in-frame clones and omits some. The sample comprises around 250,000 clones, around nine tenths of which are singletons, and 1.5% to 2% rests with the top ten. Material: PBMCs or T cells enriched from blood (not recorded which). The chain joins TRBV29-1 to TRBJ2-5, with 9 nucleotides matching TRBD2. The receptor's source is a woman aged 45-59 years who had recovered from COVID-19. CDR3 protein: CSADGLAGGTETQYF. The CDR3 DNA reads as TGCAGCGCCGACGGTCTGGCGGGAGGGACAGAGACCCAGTACTTC.